The TCR beta chain described here comes from a study of CD4+ T cells in melanoma. Clones were sequenced by immunoSEQ multiplex PCR, and TCRdb holds only the in-frame ones, with some missing. The sample carries approximately 11,000 clones, around 64% recorded once. Regarding this clone: Its antigen is as yet unknown.

CDR1 is SGHDT and CDR2 is YYEEEE in the germline V gene. V gave up 0 bases and J gave up 6 bases; unmatched junction bases: 3. There are 15 residues in the CDR3. Study-wide results and limits: In melanoma, neoantigen-specific CD4+ T cells reportedly differed in differentiation state. A reported correlation linked neoantigen-specific CD4+ T cells to CD8+, macrophage and B cell function.

The sequence was collected from a human donor with melanoma. The rearrangement uses TRBV5-6 and TRBJ2-2; 9 bases fit TRBD1. The sequencing input was cells from a culture (not recorded whether cultured in vitro). The CDR3 reads CASSLVGTGSGELFF. DNA for the CDR3: TGTGCCAGCAGCTTGGTAGGGACAGGGTCCGGGGAGCTGTTTTTT.